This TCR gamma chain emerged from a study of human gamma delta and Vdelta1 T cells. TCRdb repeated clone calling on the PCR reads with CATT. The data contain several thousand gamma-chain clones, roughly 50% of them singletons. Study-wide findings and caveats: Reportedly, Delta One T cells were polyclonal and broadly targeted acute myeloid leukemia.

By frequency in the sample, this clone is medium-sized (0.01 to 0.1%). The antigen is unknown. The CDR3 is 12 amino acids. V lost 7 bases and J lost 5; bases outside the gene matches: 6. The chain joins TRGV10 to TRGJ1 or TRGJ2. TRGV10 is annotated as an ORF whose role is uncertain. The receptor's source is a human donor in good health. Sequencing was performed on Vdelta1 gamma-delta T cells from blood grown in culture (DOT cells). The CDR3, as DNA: TGTGCTGCGTGGTCTGGGCATTATAAGAAACTCTTT. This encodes CAAWSGHYKKLF.